Listed here are 32 T cell receptor beta chains from one sample, sequenced in a study of cytomegalovirus exposure and HLA in healthy donors. PCR used 60 Vbeta primers and 13 Jbeta primers. Using immunoSEQ multiplex PCR, the repertoire was profiled, and TCRdb retains in-frame clones only, with some absent. Among under 120,000 clones, approximately 80% were seen once, and the ten largest hold about 5.2%. The sequenced sample consisted of PBMCs. Receptor source: a female donor in good health and CMV-seropositive.

The chain links TRBV2 to TRBJ2-7, with 9 bases matching TRBD1. This CDR3 is 13 amino acids long. Trimming at V came to 6 bases and at J to 6 bases, leaving 6 bases not matched to a gene. The germline V gene encodes CDR1 SNHLY and CDR2 FYNNEI. The CDR3 sequence is CASSVDRGGEQYF. In DNA form, the CDR3 reads TGTGCCAGCAGCGTGGACAGGGGCGGCGAGCAGTACTTC.

Here the CDR3 reads CASSLSGLDTEAFF. CDR3 sequence (DNA): TGTGCCAGCAGCTTAAGCGGATTGGACACTGAAGCTTTCTTT. V gene TRBV7-3 combines with J gene TRBJ1-1; D uncertain. This CDR3 spans 14 amino acids. CDR1 is SGHTA, CDR2 FQGTGA, per germline. V shed 1 base and J shed 3 bases, with 9 bases lying between them.

The chain recombines TRBV20-1 with TRBJ2-5; D ambiguous. There are 10 residues in the CDR3. Germline V gene lookup returns CDR1 DFQATT and CDR2 SNEGSKA (reference sequence). The ends were cut back, 5 bases at V and 3 bases at J, with 4 bases in the middle. The CDR3: CSAEEETQYF. CDR3 sequence (DNA): TGCAGTGCTGAGGAAGAGACCCAGTACTTC.

The chain couples TRBV7-9 to TRBJ2-5, with 15 bases lining up with TRBD2. The V and J ends lost 5 bases and 3 bases, in that order; junction bases with no gene match: 10. The germline V gene has CDR1 SEHNR and CDR2 FQNEAQ (reference sequence). CDR3 length equals 18 residues. CDR3 amino acids: CASSPSPGLAGGKETQYF. In DNA form, the CDR3 reads TGTGCCAGCAGCCCATCCCCGGGACTAGCGGGAGGTAAAGAGACCCAGTACTTC.

This chain joins TRBV5-5 and TRBJ1-1; D remains ambiguous. This CDR3 has 14 residues. Trimming removed 3 bases from V and 1 base from J, with 10 bases in between. CDR1 is SGHKS and CDR2 is YYEKEE in the germline V gene (reference sequence). The CDR3 here is CASSSYSTNTEAFF. The CDR3 bases are TGTGCCAGCAGCTCCTACAGCACGAACACTGAAGCTTTCTTT.

Points on this clone: This sample also contains other DNA sequences that code for the same CDR3. The chain employs TRBV9 and TRBJ2-1, with D possibly TRBD2 on 6 matching bases. CDR1 is SGDLS, CDR2 YYNGEE, per germline. With 0 bases removed from V and 2 bases from J, the gap between germline ends came to 9 bases. This CDR3 contains 15 residues. Here the CDR3 DNA reads TGTGCCAGCAGCGTAGTGGCGGGACCCTACAATGAGCAGTTCTTC. The encoded protein is CASSVVAGPYNEQFF.

The genes are TRBV27 and TRBJ2-3, with D unresolved. V lost 5 bases and J 2 bases, leaving 5 bases between the germline ends. Germline V lookup: CDR1 MNHEY, CDR2 SMNVEV (reference sequence). The CDR3 loop spans 12 amino acids. The DNA for the CDR3 is TGTGCCAGCAGTACTGTCACAGATACGCAGTATTTT. Amino acids: CASSTVTDTQYF.

The chain is built from TRBV18 and TRBJ2-3; 13 nucleotides line up with TRBD2. Germline V lookup: CDR1 KGHSH, CDR2 LQKENI. CDR3 length: 18 amino acids. V lost 4 bases to trimming and J lost 4 bases; unmatched junction nucleotides: 11. DNA for the CDR3: TGTGCCAGCTCACTACGGTTGACTAGCGGGAGGACCCCAGATACGCAGTATTTT. It is translated as CASSLRLTSGRTPDTQYF.

V usage is TRBV5-1 and J usage is TRBJ2-1; D perhaps matches TRBD1 (5 bases). Germline-derived CDR1 and CDR2 are SGHRS and YFSETQ. V was shortened by 0 bases and J by 7 bases, with 17 bases between the two germline ends. This CDR3 region has 16 residues. CDR3 DNA: TGCGCCAGCAGCTTGGATTCCAGGGTGGTTAGGAATGAGCAGTTCTTC. Translated: CASSLDSRVVRNEQFF.

This CDR3 is CASRGLAQAGTQYF. DNA of the CDR3: TGTGCCAGCAGGGGACTAGCGCAGGCAGGGACCCAGTACTTC. The rearrangement uses TRBV6-1 and TRBJ2-5; 10 positions agree with TRBD2. V lost 6 bases, J lost 7 bases, and 8 bases stayed unmatched. Germline V lookup: CDR1 MNHNS, CDR2 SASEGT. CDR3 length equals 14 residues.

This clone was found once. This chain uses TRBV11-2 with TRBJ1-1; weak D call: TRBD1 (6 bases). V was clipped by 4 bases and J by 0 bases, with 21 bases between them. Per the germline V gene, CDR1 is SGHAT and CDR2 is FQNNGV. This CDR3 is 18 amino acids long. The CDR3 DNA reads as TGTGCCAGCAGCTCTTTGTACCGGGACAAAGATATGAACACTGAAGCTTTCTTT. The encoded protein is CASSSLYRDKDMNTEAFF.

V usage is TRBV2 and J usage is TRBJ2-5, with D possibly being TRBD2 (5 bases). Germline V CDR1 and CDR2: SNHLY, FYNNEI. Trimming stripped 6 bases from V and 1 base from J, with 9 bases between. The CDR3 runs 13 residues. CDR3 coding DNA: TGTGCCAGCAGCCGGACTCTCCAAGAGACCCAGTACTTC. It is translated as CASSRTLQETQYF.

The chain combines TRBV7-8 with TRBJ1-5; no definite D call. Trimming left V 3 bases short and J 3 bases short, with 12 bases between. CDR3 length equals 15 residues. Germline V gene lookup returns CDR1 SGHVS and CDR2 FQNEAQ. The CDR3 DNA sequence: TGTGCCAGCAGCTTTGAGAATGCACCCAATCAGCCCCAGCATTTT. Protein sequence: CASSFENAPNQPQHF.

This chain joins TRBV10-2 and TRBJ2-3, with a possible D match to TRBD2 (5 bases). Trimming took off 2 bases at V and 15 bases at J, with 18 bases between the two ends. The V gene's germline CDR1 is WSHSY and CDR2 SAAADI. The CDR3 totals 13 residues. As DNA, the CDR3 is TGCGCCAGCAGTGAGATCCTCGCGGGTCTGAGTTATTTT. This gives the protein CASSEILAGLSYF.

The gene calls are TRBV11-2 and TRBJ2-1; D not resolved. Trimming shortened V by 0 bases and J by 7 bases, and 10 bases separated the two germline ends. CDR3 length equals 14 residues. The germline gives CDR1 SGHAT, CDR2 FQNNGV. The CDR3 spells CASSLEGPRNEQFF. DNA of the CDR3: TGTGCCAGCAGCTTAGAGGGCCCAAGGAATGAGCAGTTCTTC.

CDR3 protein: CASSSPATNEKLFF. The CDR3 nucleotides read TGTGCCAGCAGCTCCCCTGCAACTAATGAAAAACTGTTTTTT. The chain employs TRBV11-1 and TRBJ1-4; D unclear. Germline CDR1 is SGHAT and CDR2 is FQDESV (reference sequence). The V end lost 4 bases, the J end lost 0 bases, and 6 bases lay between the germline ends. The CDR3 loop spans 14 amino acids. The entire variable domain, with the rest obtained from reference TRBV11-1 and TRBJ1-4, is as follows: EAEVAQSPRYKITEKSQAVAFWCDPISGHATLYWYRQILGQGPELLVQFQDESVVDDSQLPKDRFSAERLKGVDSTLKIQPAELGDSAMYLCASSSPATNEKLFFGSGTQLSVL.

This chain links TRBV28 with TRBJ1-2; the match to TRBD1 covers 9 bases. This CDR3 is built from 13 residues. Trimming removed 6 bases from V and 8 bases from J; junction bases left unmatched: 7. CDR1 is MDHEN, CDR2 SYDVKM, per germline. CDR3 nucleotides: TGTGCCAGCAGCTCACAGGGGGCGCGGGGCTACACCTTC. Its translation: CASSSQGARGYTF.

The chain recombines TRBV5-6 with TRBJ2-7, with a tentative D call TRBD2 (6 bases). Germline lookup yields CDR1 SGHDT and CDR2 YYEEEE. Trimming stripped 6 bases from V and 2 bases from J, with 15 bases between. The CDR3 is 14 amino acids. CDR3 sequence (DNA): TGTGCCAGCACTTCTAGGACTATTACCTACGAGCAGTACTTC. Residues: CASTSRTITYEQYF.

Only one count was recorded for this clone. The V gene is TRBV27, the J gene TRBJ2-7; 7 bases fit TRBD1. This CDR3 contains 16 residues. V trimming: 6 bases; J trimming: 3 bases; junction bases outside the gene matches: 14. The germline V gene has CDR1 MNHEY and CDR2 SMNVEV (reference sequence). The CDR3 nucleotides read TGTGCCAGCAGCCGCAGGCCGAGGGGGACAGACTACGAGCAGTACTTC. This codes for CASSRRPRGTDYEQYF.

V is TRBV6-5 and J is TRBJ2-3; 7 bases line up with TRBD2. Trimming took 6 bases from V and 1 from J; bases not matched to a gene: 7. The CDR3 has 15 residues. The germline gives CDR1 MNHEY, CDR2 SVGAGI. The CDR3 DNA reads TGTGCCAGCAGGAGATCTCGGGGGGGCACAGATACGCAGTATTTT. Its translation: CASRRSRGGTDTQYF.

The V gene is TRBV2, the J gene TRBJ2-7, with D hard to call. CDR1 is SNHLY and CDR2 is FYNNEI in the germline V gene. The CDR3 consists of 13 residues. V was trimmed by 5 bases and J by 11 bases, leaving 19 bases between them. CDR3 nucleotide sequence: TGTGCCAGCAGTCAAGGACCCCTCGAGGTGAAGTACTTC. Translated, it gives CASSQGPLEVKYF.

The chain joins TRBV5-6 to TRBJ1-5; D possibly corresponds to TRBD1 (5 bases). The CDR3 runs 16 residues. CDR1 and CDR2 (germline): SGHDT, YYEEEE. Trimming pared 4 bases from V and 3 bases from J, leaving 17 bases between. The chain's CDR3 is CASSLWGGGINQPQHF. CDR3 coding DNA: TGTGCCAGCAGCCTTTGGGGCGGGGGGATCAATCAGCCCCAGCATTTT.

This clone was counted a single time. This sequence joins TRBV29-1 and TRBJ2-2; possibly TRBD1 for D (5 bases). CDR1 and CDR2 (germline): SQVTM, ANQGSEA. The CDR3 runs 13 residues. Trimming left V 3 bases short and J 4 bases short, with 9 bases between. Here the CDR3 DNA reads TGCAGCGTTGATCCCACAGGCACCGGGGAGCTGTTTTTT. It yields the protein CSVDPTGTGELFF.

J is TRBJ1-2 and V is TRBV18; TRBD1 might be the D (5 bases). The germline gives CDR1 KGHSH, CDR2 LQKENI. Trimming took 6 bases from V and 1 from J, leaving 9 bases between them. The CDR3 runs 13 residues. The CDR3 region is CASSKQDNYGYTF. The DNA for the CDR3 is TGTGCCAGCTCCAAACAGGATAACTATGGCTACACCTTC.

The sample holds a few counts of this clone. The genes are TRBV9 and TRBJ2-7; the match to TRBD2 covers 11 bases. Trimming at V came to 3 bases and at J to 4 bases, leaving 6 bases not matched to a gene. This CDR3 is 15 amino acids long. The germline CDR1 and CDR2 sequences are SGDLS and YYNGEE. CDR3 nucleotides: TGTGCCAGCAGCGCAAAGGCTAGCGGGAGGTACGAGCAGTACTTC. Translating it yields CASSAKASGRYEQYF.

The sample holds one count of this clone. This chain joins TRBV4-1 and TRBJ1-2; 7 nucleotides agree with TRBD1. V shed 0 bases and J 5 bases; nucleotides not matched to a gene: 9. The CDR3 contains 16 residues. In germline, CDR1 is MGHRA, CDR2 YSYEKL. CDR3: CASSQELTGQTYGYTF. CDR3 nucleotide sequence: TGCGCCAGCAGCCAAGAATTGACGGGACAGACTTATGGCTACACCTTC.

The DNA for the CDR3 is TGCGCCAGCAGCCCACAGGCGGGAAATAGCAATCAGCCCCAGCATTTT. It codes for CASSPQAGNSNQPQHF. V usage is TRBV5-1 and J usage is TRBJ1-5; TRBD1 might be the D (5 bases). V was trimmed by 4 bases and J by 0 bases, leaving 14 bases between them. The CDR3 has 16 amino acids. From germline, CDR1 is SGHRS and CDR2 YFSETQ.

The V gene is TRBV4-1, the J gene TRBJ2-2, with 7 bases that match TRBD2. The germline CDR1 and CDR2 sequences are MGHRA and YSYEKL. V lost 3 bases to trimming and J lost 4 bases; unmatched junction nucleotides: 11. The CDR3 has 17 residues. CDR3: CASSHQSLATGTGELFF. DNA of the CDR3: TGCGCCAGCAGCCACCAATCACTAGCGACGGGCACCGGGGAGCTGTTTTTT.

This clone was observed a handful of times. V is TRBV28 and J is TRBJ2-5, with D perhaps matching TRBD2 (6 bases). The J call may be mistaken, given a closer DNA end match to TRBJ2-7. Germline CDR1 is MDHEN and CDR2 is SYDVKM. The CDR3 runs 12 residues. The CDR3 DNA is TGTGCCAGCAGTTTACAGGGACTCGAGCAGTACTTC. As protein: CASSLQGLEQYF.

This sequence joins TRBV7-2 and TRBJ1-5, with TRBD1 as a possible D gene (6 bases). This CDR3 has 14 residues. Deletions cut 2 bases from V and 4 bases from J, with 9 bases between. CDR1 is SGHTA, CDR2 FQGNSA, per germline. Here the CDR3 reads CASSLYGQNQPQHF. The CDR3 nucleotides read TGTGCCAGCAGCTTATACGGACAGAATCAGCCCCAGCATTTT. Full variable domain (outside the CDR3, taken from reference TRBV7-2 and TRBJ1-5): GAGVSQSPSNKVTEKGKDVELRCDPISGHTALYWYRQSLGQGLEFLIYFQGNSAPDKSGLPSDRFSAERTGGSVSTLTIQRTQQEDSAVYLCASSLYGQNQPQHFGDGTRLSIL.

The rearrangement uses TRBV5-4 and TRBJ2-3; 7 bases map to TRBD1. After removal of 0 bases from V and 5 bases from J, the junction contained 0 bases not matched to a gene. CDR1 is SGHNT, CDR2 YYREEE, per germline (reference sequence). This CDR3 contains 13 residues. The CDR3 DNA reads TGTGCCAGCAGCTTGGGACAGGGAGATACGCAGTATTTT. The encoded protein is CASSLGQGDTQYF.

The sample holds one count of this clone. This chain links TRBV19 with TRBJ2-1; TRBD1 matches at 10 bases. Germline values: CDR1 LNHDA, CDR2 SQIVND (reference sequence). Trimming took 6 bases from V and 5 from J; bases not matched to a gene: 10. The CDR3 has 16 amino acids. CDR3 sequence (DNA): TGTGCCAGTAGGGGGGTTGGGACAGGGGAGCACAATGAGCAGTTCTTC. As protein: CASRGVGTGEHNEQFF. Supplemented by reference TRBV19 and TRBJ2-1, the full variable domain reads DGGITQSPKYLFRKEGQNVTLSCEQNLNHDAMYWYRQDPGQGLRLIYYSQIVNDFQKGDIAEGYSVSREKKESFPLTVTSAQKNPTAFYLCASRGVGTGEHNEQFFGPGTRLTVL.